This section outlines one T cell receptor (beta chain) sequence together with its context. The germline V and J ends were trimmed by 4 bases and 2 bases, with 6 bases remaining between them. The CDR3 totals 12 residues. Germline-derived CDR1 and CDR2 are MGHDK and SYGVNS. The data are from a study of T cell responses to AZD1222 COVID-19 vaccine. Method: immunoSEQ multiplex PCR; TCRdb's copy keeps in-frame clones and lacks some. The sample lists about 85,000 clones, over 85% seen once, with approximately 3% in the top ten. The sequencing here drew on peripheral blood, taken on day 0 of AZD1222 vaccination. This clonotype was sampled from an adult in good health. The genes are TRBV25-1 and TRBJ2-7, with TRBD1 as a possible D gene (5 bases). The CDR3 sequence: CASSATAYEQYF. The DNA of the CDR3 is TGTGCCAGCAGTGCGACAGCCTACGAGCAGTACTTC.